Each of the 25 T cell receptor beta chains below was sequenced from the same sample in a study of cytomegalovirus exposure and HLA in healthy donors. The assay was immunoSEQ multiplex PCR, and TCRdb's table has in-frame clones only and misses some. The table has under 200,000 clones, 85% to 90% seen once. Sequencing was done on a sample of PBMCs. The receptor source for this set is a woman in her twenties or thirties in good health and CMV-seronegative.

V is TRBV5-1 and J is TRBJ1-2, with 7 bases that match TRBD1. Germline-derived CDR1 and CDR2 are SGHRS and YFSETQ. With 2 bases clipped from V and 2 bases from J, the junction kept 9 bases outside the gene matches. This CDR3 comprises 16 residues. The CDR3 here is CASSFVTGTVNYGYTF. The CDR3 DNA is TGCGCCAGCAGCTTCGTAACCGGGACAGTAAACTATGGCTACACCTTC.

This clone showed up just once. The chain employs TRBV5-1 and TRBJ2-1; tentative D call: TRBD1 (6 bases). Trimming shortened V by 2 bases and J by 8 bases, and 17 bases separated the two germline ends. Germline values: CDR1 SGHRS, CDR2 YFSETQ. This CDR3 spans 15 amino acids. DNA of the CDR3: TGCGCCAGCAGCTTCAGGGGTAGGAGCCTTGATGAGCAGTTCTTC. Translating it yields CASSFRGRSLDEQFF. The complete variable domain, with remaining parts taken from reference TRBV5-1 and TRBJ2-1, reads KAGVTQTPRYLIKTRGQQVTLSCSPISGHRSVSWYQQTPGQGLQFLFEYFSETQRNKGNFPGRFSGRQFSNSRSEMNVSTLELGDSALYLCASSFRGRSLDEQFFGPGTRLTVL.

V usage is TRBV5-6 and J usage is TRBJ2-7; 8 positions match TRBD1. The V gene end was trimmed by 3 bases and the J gene end by 3 bases; junction bases not matched to a gene: 11. Germline CDR1 and CDR2: SGHDT and YYEEEE. The length of the CDR3 is 16 residues. This chain's CDR3 is CASSYSQGARLYEQYF. The CDR3, as DNA: TGTGCCAGCAGCTATAGCCAGGGGGCGCGACTCTACGAGCAGTACTTC.

V usage is TRBV4-3 and J usage is TRBJ1-2; 9 bases are shared with TRBD1. This CDR3 region has 19 residues. Germline V gene data show CDR1 as LGHNA and CDR2 as YSLEER. With V trimmed by 4 bases and J by 1 base, 16 bases remained unmatched. CDR3 sequence: CASSPVYGQGPHHNYGYTF. CDR3 nucleotides: TGCGCCAGCAGCCCAGTGTACGGACAGGGGCCTCACCATAACTATGGCTACACCTTC.

The gene calls are TRBV10-2 and TRBJ2-7; TRBD1 agrees at 7 bases. From germline, CDR1 is WSHSY and CDR2 SAAADI. V gave up 0 bases and J gave up 3 bases; unmatched junction bases: 5. The CDR3 totals 15 residues. CDR3 in amino acids: CASSESGTASYEQYF. The CDR3 DNA sequence: TGCGCCAGCAGTGAGTCAGGGACAGCCAGCTACGAGCAGTACTTC.

This rearrangement joins TRBV10-3 to TRBJ1-3; D unclear. The CDR3 is made up of 15 amino acids. The ends were cut back, 0 bases at V and 4 bases at J, with 10 bases in the middle. In germline, CDR1 is ENHRY, CDR2 SYGVKD. Here the CDR3 reads CAISESGLYGNTIYF. In DNA form, the CDR3 reads TGTGCCATCAGTGAGTCAGGACTTTACGGAAACACCATATATTTT.

The chain has TRBV4-3 and TRBJ1-1; D not certain. The CDR3 consists of 15 residues. Germline V gene data show CDR1 as LGHNA and CDR2 as YSLEER. Between the trimmed V and J ends, which lost 1 base and 5 bases, there was a span of 14 bases. This CDR3 is CASSQGVRTLTEAFF. The CDR3, as DNA: TGCGCCAGCAGCCAAGGAGTTAGGACCTTGACTGAAGCTTTCTTT.

The chain links TRBV4-1 to TRBJ1-2; D uncertain. CDR1 and CDR2 from the germline V gene are MGHRA and YSYEKL. The CDR3 sequence is 17 residues long. The V end was cut by 0 bases, the J end by 5 bases, with 19 bases between. In nucleotides, the CDR3 is TGCGCCAGCAGCCAAGATTTCATAGATGGCAGAATATATGGCTACACCTTC. Translation: CASSQDFIDGRIYGYTF.

This rearrangement joins TRBV6-5 to TRBJ1-1, with D unresolved. V was clipped by 0 bases and J by 0 bases, with 11 bases between them. Per the germline V gene, CDR1 is MNHEY and CDR2 is SVGAGI. The CDR3 covers 16 residues. Here the CDR3 reads CASSYSRSPVNTEAFF. In DNA form, the CDR3 reads TGTGCCAGCAGTTACTCACGGTCCCCCGTGAACACTGAAGCTTTCTTT.

V usage is TRBV5-1 and J usage is TRBJ2-2; D is perhaps TRBD1 (6 bases). The CDR3 contains 16 residues. CDR1 is SGHRS, CDR2 YFSETQ, per germline. Trimming pared 4 bases from V and 1 base from J, leaving 14 bases between. CDR3 nucleotide sequence: TGCGCCAGCAGCCCTATACCGGGACAGAACACCGGGGAGCTGTTTTTT. This encodes CASSPIPGQNTGELFF. Filled out from reference TRBV5-1 and TRBJ2-2, the complete variable domain reads KAGVTQTPRYLIKTRGQQVTLSCSPISGHRSVSWYQQTPGQGLQFLFEYFSETQRNKGNFPGRFSGRQFSNSRSEMNVSTLELGDSALYLCASSPIPGQNTGELFFGEGSRLTVL.

The chain has TRBV11-2 and TRBJ2-7, with D unclear. This CDR3 is built from 13 residues. Trimming took off 1 base at V and 5 bases at J, with 9 bases between the two ends. In germline, CDR1 is SGHAT, CDR2 FQNNGV. The CDR3 loop reads CASSLGNMDEQYF. The CDR3 DNA reads TGTGCCAGCAGCTTAGGTAACATGGACGAGCAGTACTTC.

The J gene is TRBJ1-1, the V gene TRBV29-1; 8 nucleotides match TRBD1. Looked up from germline, CDR1 is SQVTM and CDR2 is ANQGSEA. This CDR3 region has 18 residues. V was pared by 6 bases and J by 10 bases, with 28 bases of the junction left unmatched. The CDR3 DNA follows: TGCAGCGTCGCGCCTAGTCTCGGAACAGGGGGGCAACCTATGGGAGCTTTCTTT. It specifies CSVAPSLGTGGQPMGAFF.

This clone was seen once. The rearrangement joins TRBV5-5 to TRBJ2-1, with a possible D match to TRBD2 (7 bases). This CDR3 is built from 15 residues. Trimming stripped 2 bases from V and 5 bases from J, with 14 bases between. Germline loops: CDR1 SGHKS, CDR2 YYEKEE (reference sequence). The CDR3 protein is CASSFLAGANNEQFF. The CDR3 DNA follows: TGTGCCAGCAGCTTTCTCGCGGGGGCGAACAATGAGCAGTTCTTC. Supplemented by reference TRBV5-5 and TRBJ2-1, the full variable domain reads DAGVTQSPTHLIKTRGQQVTLRCSPISGHKSVSWYQQVLGQGPQFIFQYYEKEERGRGNFPDRFSARQFPNYSSELNVNALLLGDSALYLCASSFLAGANNEQFFGPGTRLTVL.

The chain carries TRBV9 and TRBJ2-7; TRBD1 matches at 10 bases. The CDR3 length is 14 residues. Trimming cost V 4 bases and J 5 bases; bases outside gene matches: 6. CDR1 is SGDLS, CDR2 YYNGEE, per germline. CDR3 loop: CASSQDRGRDEQYF. The DNA of the CDR3 is TGTGCCAGCAGCCAAGACAGGGGGCGCGACGAGCAGTACTTC.

The chain couples TRBV6-5 to TRBJ2-3; D perhaps matches TRBD1 (6 bases). The germline V and J ends were trimmed by 5 bases and 6 bases, with 12 bases remaining between them. The CDR3 runs 13 residues. Germline CDR1 MNHEY, CDR2 SVGAGI. The CDR3 protein is CASSQTGTDTQYF. The CDR3 coding sequence is TGTGCCAGCAGTCAAACAGGGACGGATACGCAGTATTTT.

The genes are TRBV18 and TRBJ1-5, with 7 bases lining up with TRBD1. V shed 5 bases, J shed 3 bases, and the junction held 4 bases outside the gene matches. The CDR3 loop spans 14 amino acids. Germline CDR1 is KGHSH and CDR2 is LQKENI. The DNA for the CDR3 is TGTGCCAGCTCAACCAGGGGGTCCAATCAGCCCCAGCATTTT. The encoded protein is CASSTRGSNQPQHF.

The chain joins TRBV29-1 to TRBJ1-2, with no clear D. V was shortened by 2 bases and J by 4 bases, with 8 bases between the two germline ends. The CDR3 is made up of 12 amino acids. Germline CDR1 reads SQVTM; CDR2 reads ANQGSEA. CDR3 nucleotides: TGCAGCGTTGAAACCAGTCCCTATGGCTACACCTTC. Protein product: CSVETSPYGYTF.

V gene TRBV11-3 combines with J gene TRBJ2-7; D not resolved. This CDR3 has 13 residues. Trimming cost V 2 bases and J 5 bases, with 10 bases left between them. CDR1 and CDR2 (germline): SGHNT, YENEEA. Here the CDR3 reads CASSLRRVDEQYF. The CDR3 nucleotides are TGTGCCAGCAGCTTACGACGGGTCGACGAGCAGTACTTC.

This sequence joins TRBV7-8 and TRBJ2-1; possibly TRBD2 for D (6 bases). V lost 5 bases to trimming and J lost 5 bases, with 19 bases between them. Germline lookup yields CDR1 SGHVS and CDR2 FQNEAQ. The CDR3 covers 16 residues. The CDR3 DNA follows: TGTGCCAGCAGCCTCCAAGGGACTGGCAGGAACAATGAGCAGTTCTTC. Amino acid sequence: CASSLQGTGRNNEQFF.

V and J are TRBV15 and TRBJ2-2, with no clear D. The V gene's germline CDR1 is LNHNV and CDR2 YYDKDF (reference sequence). Trimming cost V 0 bases and J 2 bases, with 7 bases left between them. This CDR3 is built from 15 residues. CDR3 DNA: TGTGCCACCAGCAGAGATCTGATAAACACCGGGGAGCTGTTTTTT. Translation gives CATSRDLINTGELFF.

The chain carries TRBV29-1 and TRBJ2-6; D is uncertain. CDR1 and CDR2 (germline): SQVTM, ANQGSEA. Trimming took 4 bases from V and 0 from J, leaving 10 bases between them. The CDR3 totals 15 residues. The CDR3 coding sequence is TGCAGCGTTGTAGGGTTTAGCTCTGGGGCCAACGTCCTGACTTTC. This gives the protein CSVVGFSSGANVLTF.

V and J are TRBV9 and TRBJ2-7; D is tentatively TRBD1 or TRBD2 (5 bases each). The germline V gene encodes CDR1 SGDLS and CDR2 YYNGEE. V shed 0 bases and J shed 0 bases, with 10 bases lying between them. CDR3 size: 15 residues. The CDR3 DNA reads TGTGCCAGCAGCGTAGGTCCAGGGACCTCCTACGAGCAGTACTTC. This sequence encodes CASSVGPGTSYEQYF.

The chain links TRBV5-1 to TRBJ2-1; 8 nucleotides match TRBD1. The CDR3 is 16 residues long. V lost 0 bases, J lost 8 bases, and 10 bases stayed unmatched. Germline V gene data show CDR1 as SGHRS and CDR2 as YFSETQ. CDR3 coding DNA: TGCGCCAGCAGCTTGGCCCGAGCAGGGGGCATGGATGAGCAGTTCTTC. The encoded protein is CASSLARAGGMDEQFF.

J is TRBJ2-3 and V is TRBV30; a possible D gene is TRBD1 (6 bases). The CDR3 covers 14 residues. Germline V gene sequence: CDR1 GTSNPN, CDR2 SVGIG (reference sequence). The ends were cut back, 2 bases at V and 1 base at J, with 10 bases in the middle. The CDR3 DNA is TGTGCCTGGAGTAAACAGGGAGGCACAGATACGCAGTATTTT. Its translation is CAWSKQGGTDTQYF.

The chain uses TRBV7-9 and TRBJ1-2; 11 nucleotides line up with TRBD1. CDR3 length equals 17 residues. The germline gives CDR1 SEHNR, CDR2 FQNEAQ (reference sequence). J was trimmed by 4 bases and V by 5 bases; bases with no gene match: 12. In DNA form, the CDR3 reads TGTGCCAGCAGCCTGTCCAGTGGGACAGGGGGAATCTATGGCTACACCTTC. Amino acid sequence: CASSLSSGTGGIYGYTF.